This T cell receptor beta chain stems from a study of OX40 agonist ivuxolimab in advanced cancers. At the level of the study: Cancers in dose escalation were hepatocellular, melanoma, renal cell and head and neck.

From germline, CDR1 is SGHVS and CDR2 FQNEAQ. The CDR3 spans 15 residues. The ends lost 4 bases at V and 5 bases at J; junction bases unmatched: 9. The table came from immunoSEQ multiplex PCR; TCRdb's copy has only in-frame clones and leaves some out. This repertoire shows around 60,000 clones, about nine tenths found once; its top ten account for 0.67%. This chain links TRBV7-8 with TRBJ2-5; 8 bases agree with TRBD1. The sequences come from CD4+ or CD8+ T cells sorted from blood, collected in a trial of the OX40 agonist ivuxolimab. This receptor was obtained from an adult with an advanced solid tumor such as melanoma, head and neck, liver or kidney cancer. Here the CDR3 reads CASSSDRGDVETQYF. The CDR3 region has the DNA TGTGCCAGCAGCTCCGACAGGGGTGATGTGGAGACCCAGTACTTC. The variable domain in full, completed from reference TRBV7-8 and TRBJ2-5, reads GAGVSQSPRYKVAKRGQDVALRCDPISGHVSLFWYQQALGQGPEFLTYFQNEAQLDKSGLPSDRFFAERPEGSVSTLKIQRTQQEDSAVYLCASSSDRGDVETQYFGPGTRLLVL.